Listed below are T cell receptor beta chains from one sample, sequenced in a study of cytomegalovirus exposure and HLA in healthy donors. This table comes from immunoSEQ multiplex PCR, and its TCRdb copy is limited to in-frame clones, with some not included. The sample consists of around 140,000 clones, roughly 9.6% of them appearing once. The sample was PBMCs. All receptors come from a woman between 40 and 50 years old in good health and CMV-seropositive. Both conserved end residues are trimmed from each CDR3.

j_call v_call cdr3_aa
TRBJ2-2 TRBV11-3 ASSPGTGNTGELF
TRBJ2-3 TRBV2 ASSAQRGADTQY
TRBJ1-2 TRBV2 ASSEYRDGYT
TRBJ2-3 TRBV5-6 ASSHTDTQY
TRBJ2-1 TRBV2 ARDMWTSGYNEQF
TRBJ2-7 TRBV7-2 ASSLRGGPSYEQY
TRBJ1-1 TRBV5-5 ASSETRVMNTEAF
TRBJ2-7 TRBV14 ASSQDRTSGGQY
TRBJ2-1 TRBV4-3 ASSQEPGHFSYNEQF
TRBJ2-5 TRBV6-1 ASSDGVQETQY
TRBJ2-2 TRBV18 ASSPGTGYTGELF
TRBJ2-7 TRBV15 ATSVRDREYEQY
TRBJ1-5 TRBV11-2 ASSPGTGGISNQPQH
TRBJ1-1 TRBV5-1 ASGLGNTEAF
TRBJ1-2 TRBV15 ATRELSWSGDHYGYT
TRBJ1-5 TRBV5-5 ASSPTGADSNQPQH
TRBJ1-1 TRBV9 ASNRGGARGTEAF
TRBJ1-2 TRBV18 ASSPSTEGRYGYT
TRBJ1-3 TRBV9 ASSVDPAGSSGNTIY
TRBJ1-6 TRBV19 ASSETGGDSPLH
TRBJ1-1 TRBV2 ASSAYRTAEAF
TRBJ2-7 TRBV7-8 ASSFRTSAPSTVEQY
TRBJ1-1 TRBV5-1 ASSLGQGWTEAF
TRBJ1-2 TRBV9 ASSVTGVPTYGYT
TRBJ1-3 TRBV6-5 ASSLTGEGNTIY
TRBJ1-1 TRBV2 ASRMNTEAF
TRBJ2-1 TRBV5-1 ASSLLAGGSSYNEQF
TRBJ2-7 TRBV7-2 ASSPRTTGEQY
TRBJ1-6 TRBV19 ASSTQGGIYNSPLH
TRBJ2-7 TRBV27 ASRRDSADEQY
TRBJ2-1 TRBV6-5 ASSSGGSNEQF
TRBJ2-3 TRBV29-1 SANSEGTDTQY
TRBJ2-5 TRBV5-1 ASSLDPPWTVQETQY
TRBJ1-1 TRBV5-6 ASSFSKGLAF